A single sample is the source of the 24 T cell receptor beta chains below, sequenced in a study of blood T cell repertoires in COVID-19. Sequenced by immunoSEQ multiplex PCR; TCRdb stores in-frame clones only, minus some. The sample shows around 150,000 clones, 60% to 85% of them seen only once. Sequences were obtained from peripheral blood. These receptors came from a man aged 50 to 60 with acute or convalescent COVID-19.

This clone was recorded a few times. This chain links TRBV4-2 with TRBJ2-2, with TRBD2 matching over 9 bases. The CDR3 runs to 15 residues. V lost 6 bases and J lost 7; bases outside the gene matches: 9. CDR1 and CDR2 from the germline V gene are LGHNA and YNFKEQ. The CDR3 sequence is CASSPGTSLVGELFF. The CDR3 DNA is TGTGCCAGCAGTCCCGGGACTAGCTTAGTCGGGGAGCTGTTTTTT.

V usage is TRBV29-1 and J usage is TRBJ1-1; D remains unclear. CDR3 length equals 13 residues. Trimming took off 5 bases at V and 5 bases at J, with 15 bases between the two ends. Germline CDR1 reads SQVTM; CDR2 reads ANQGSEA. CDR3: CSVTRQAETEAFF. The CDR3 DNA sequence: TGCAGCGTTACAAGACAAGCTGAAACTGAAGCTTTCTTT.

The rearrangement joins TRBV30 to TRBJ1-2, with D possibly TRBD1 on 6 matching bases. The V end was cut by 0 bases, the J end by 4 bases, with 9 bases between. The germline gives CDR1 GTSNPN, CDR2 SVGIG (reference sequence). The CDR3 has 13 amino acids. The CDR3 DNA reads TGTGCCTGGAGTGTCGGGGGGCCCTATGGCTACACCTTC. This encodes CAWSVGGPYGYTF.

The V and J genes are TRBV3-1 (or the pseudogene TRBV3-2) and TRBJ2-7; TRBD2 matches 11 bases. V shed 3 bases, J shed 2 bases, and the junction held 6 bases outside the gene matches. The CDR3 extends over 16 amino acids. The germline V gene encodes CDR1 LGHDT and CDR2 YNNKEL (reference sequence). CDR3 residues: CASSHAIAGGPYEQYF. The CDR3 nucleotides read TGTGCCAGCAGCCACGCTATAGCGGGGGGGCCCTACGAGCAGTACTTC.

The chain employs TRBV6-6 and TRBJ1-1, with D perhaps matching TRBD1 (5 bases). Germline V CDR1 and CDR2: MNHNY, SVGAGI (reference sequence). The CDR3 sequence is 13 residues long. V lost 10 bases to trimming and J lost 13 bases, with 25 bases between them. The CDR3 loop is CAIPAGEAGKIFF. CDR3 bases: TGTGCCATCCCCGCGGGGGAGGCGGGTAAGATTTTCTTT.

The CDR3 loop is CASTPPAGRANTGELFF. The CDR3 region has the DNA TGTGCCAGCACTCCCCCGGCAGGGCGCGCGAACACCGGGGAGCTGTTTTTT. This chain connects TRBV28 to TRBJ2-2, with D perhaps matching TRBD1 (5 bases). The V and J ends lost 7 bases and 0 bases respectively, with 18 bases between them. The CDR3 contains 17 residues. Per germline, CDR1 MDHEN and CDR2 SYDVKM.

J is TRBJ1-5 and V is TRBV6-6, with TRBD1 matching over 9 bases. V lost 6 bases, J lost 3 bases, and 6 bases stayed unmatched. Germline loops: CDR1 MNHNY, CDR2 SVGAGI (reference sequence). There are 15 residues in the CDR3. CDR3 sequence: CASSLGQGFNQPQHF. The CDR3 coding sequence is TGTGCCAGCAGCCTTGGACAGGGGTTCAATCAGCCCCAGCATTTT.

This clone showed up just a few times. The genes are TRBV29-1 and TRBJ1-1; no firm D call. The CDR3 covers 16 residues. V was cut by 5 bases and J by 8 bases, with 27 bases left in between. Germline CDR1 reads SQVTM; CDR2 reads ANQGSEA. The CDR3 nucleotides read TGCAGCGTTAGAGGTTGGTGGGAGAATCGTGTGGGCGAAGCTTTCTTT. Its translation: CSVRGWWENRVGEAFF. Using reference TRBV29-1 and TRBJ1-1 for the parts outside the CDR3, the full variable domain is SAVISQKPSRDICQRGTSLTIQCQVDSQVTMMFWYRQQPGQSLTLIATANQGSEATYESGFVIDKFPISRPNLTFSTLTVSNMSPEDSSIYLCSVRGWWENRVGEAFFGQGTRLTVV.

The chain has TRBV6-5 and TRBJ1-2; TRBD1 might be the D (5 bases). V was pared by 5 bases and J by 5 bases, with 15 bases between. The germline V gene encodes CDR1 MNHEY and CDR2 SVGAGI. This CDR3 is 14 amino acids long. The CDR3, as DNA: TGTGCCAGCAGTAAGACAGCGTTAGGGTATGGCTACACCTTC. This codes for CASSKTALGYGYTF.

The gene calls are TRBV7-6 and TRBJ2-5; tentatively, D is TRBD2 (6 bases). The CDR3 has 15 residues. CDR1 SGHVS and CDR2 FNYEAQ come from the germline V gene. Between the trimmed V and J ends, which lost 2 bases and 0 bases, there was a span of 10 bases. The CDR3 spells CASSLWGGDQETQYF. The CDR3 bases are TGTGCCAGCAGCTTATGGGGCGGGGACCAAGAGACCCAGTACTTC.

This clone showed up just once. This chain uses TRBV10-3 with TRBJ2-3; 14 positions match TRBD2. This CDR3 is built from 18 residues. The germline V gene has CDR1 ENHRY and CDR2 SYGVKD. Trimming removed 0 bases from V and 4 bases from J; junction bases left unmatched: 6. CDR3 DNA sequence: TGTGCCATCAGTGAGTCGAGGACTAGCGGGGGGAAAGCAGATACGCAGTATTTT. Translated: CAISESRTSGGKADTQYF.

J is TRBJ1-1 and V is TRBV7-8; no definite D call. The ends were cut back, 2 bases at V and 1 base at J, with 5 bases in the middle. The CDR3 covers 13 residues. Germline V gives CDR1 SGHVS, CDR2 FQNEAQ. The CDR3 DNA is TGTGCCAGCAGCTTAAACAGGAACACTGAAGCTTTCTTT. This translates into CASSLNRNTEAFF. The full variable domain, completed using reference TRBV7-8 and TRBJ1-1, is GAGVSQSPRYKVAKRGQDVALRCDPISGHVSLFWYQQALGQGPEFLTYFQNEAQLDKSGLPSDRFFAERPEGSVSTLKIQRTQQEDSAVYLCASSLNRNTEAFFGQGTRLTVV.

This rearrangement joins TRBV4-1 to TRBJ1-1, with 8 nucleotides matching TRBD1. This CDR3 spans 14 amino acids. Trimming cost V 2 bases and J 5 bases; bases outside gene matches: 4. The germline V gene has CDR1 MGHRA and CDR2 YSYEKL. CDR3 sequence: CASSQWTGFTEAFF. The CDR3 region has the DNA TGCGCCAGCAGCCAATGGACAGGGTTTACTGAAGCTTTCTTT.

This clone was seen more than once but under ten times. This chain links TRBV4-1 with TRBJ2-7, with TRBD1 matching 10 bases. With V trimmed by 0 bases and J by 6 bases, 8 bases remained unmatched. The CDR3 extends over 16 amino acids. The germline V gene has CDR1 MGHRA and CDR2 YSYEKL. The CDR3 protein is CASSQDSGTGVGEQYF. The CDR3 region has the DNA TGCGCCAGCAGCCAAGATTCAGGGACAGGGGTCGGCGAGCAGTACTTC.

This chain joins TRBV5-4 and TRBJ1-5; possible D gene TRBD1, 5 bases. With 2 bases removed from V and 3 bases from J, the gap between germline ends came to 9 bases. The CDR3 runs 14 residues. CDR1 SGHNT and CDR2 YYREEE come from the germline V gene (reference sequence). CDR3 amino acids: CASSFAGSNQPQHF. Written as DNA, the CDR3 is TGTGCCAGCAGCTTCGCAGGGTCCAATCAGCCCCAGCATTTT.

This clone was seen once. The rearrangement links TRBV2 to TRBJ1-5; D unclear. Germline CDR1 and CDR2: SNHLY and FYNNEI. This CDR3 has 14 residues. The germline V and J ends were trimmed by 6 bases and 0 bases, with 9 bases remaining between them. The CDR3 reads CASSVAPSNQPQHF. The CDR3 bases are TGTGCCAGCAGCGTGGCTCCTAGCAATCAGCCCCAGCATTTT. Complete variable domain (other parts from reference TRBV2 and TRBJ1-5): EPEVTQTPSHQVTQMGQEVILRCVPISNHLYFYWYRQILGQKVEFLVSFYNNEISEKSEIFDDQFSVERPDGSNFTLKIRSTKLEDSAMYFCASSVAPSNQPQHFGDGTRLSIL.

This clone was seen more than once but under ten times. The V gene is TRBV11-2, the J gene TRBJ1-1; D remains ambiguous. Germline values: CDR1 SGHAT, CDR2 FQNNGV. The CDR3 spans 14 residues. V lost 1 base to trimming and J lost 7 bases, with 13 bases between them. CDR3 protein: CASSLGRESSEAFF. CDR3 nucleotides: TGTGCCAGCAGCTTAGGCCGGGAGAGTAGTGAAGCTTTCTTT. Based on the CDR3 plus reference TRBV11-2 and TRBJ1-1, the full variable domain is EAGVAQSPRYKIIEKRQSVAFWCNPISGHATLYWYQQILGQGPKLLIQFQNNGVVDDSQLPKDRFSAERLKGVDSTLKIQPAKLEDSAVYLCASSLGRESSEAFFGQGTRLTVV.

J is TRBJ1-2 and V is TRBV13, with 12 nucleotides matching TRBD1. V shed 1 base, J shed 3 bases, and the junction held 6 bases outside the gene matches. The V gene's germline CDR1 is PRHDT and CDR2 FYEKMQ (reference sequence). This CDR3 is 17 amino acids long. For the CDR3, the DNA is TGTGCCAGCAGCTTAGTGGGGACAGGGGGCGCCGACTATGGCTACACCTTC. It is translated as CASSLVGTGGADYGYTF. Variable domain in full (rest from reference TRBV13 and TRBJ1-2): AAGVIQSPRHLIKEKRETATLKCYPIPRHDTVYWYQQGPGQDPQFLISFYEKMQSDKGSIPDRFSAQQFSDYHSELNMSSLELGDSALYFCASSLVGTGGADYGYTFGSGTRLTVV.

V usage is TRBV10-3 and J usage is TRBJ2-7; 7 positions agree with TRBD1. This CDR3 comprises 14 residues. The ends lost 2 bases at V and 6 bases at J; junction bases unmatched: 7. CDR1 and CDR2 (germline): ENHRY, SYGVKD. CDR3 nucleotides: TGTGCCATCAGTGAGGTCACAGGGGTGGGCGAGCAGTACTTC. Translating it yields CAISEVTGVGEQYF.

This chain joins TRBV5-6 and TRBJ2-5; D is unresolved. CDR1 SGHDT and CDR2 YYEEEE come from the germline V gene. CDR3 size: 16 residues. Deletions cut 3 bases from V and 5 bases from J, with 20 bases between. The CDR3 DNA sequence: TGTGCCAGCAGCTCCCAAGCCTCCCTCAACCCGGAGACCCAGTACTTC. The encoded protein is CASSSQASLNPETQYF.

The table lists this clone with a count of one. The chain joins TRBV19 to TRBJ1-1; possible D gene TRBD1, 5 bases. Trimming stripped 0 bases from V and 5 bases from J, with 16 bases between. This CDR3 region has 16 residues. CDR1 LNHDA and CDR2 SQIVND come from the germline V gene (reference sequence). CDR3 residues: CASSIDHARVWTEAFF. The CDR3 nucleotides are TGTGCCAGTAGTATAGATCACGCCAGGGTTTGGACTGAAGCTTTCTTT.

V gene TRBV3-1 (or the pseudogene TRBV3-2) combines with J gene TRBJ2-3, with 11 bases matching TRBD2. The V segment lost 1 base and the J segment 3 bases; nucleotides outside the gene matches: 3. CDR3 length: 16 amino acids. The germline V gene has CDR1 LGHDT and CDR2 YNNKEL (reference sequence). CDR3 coding DNA: TGTGCCAGCAGCCAAGTGTTAGCGGGGGGGACAGATACGCAGTATTTT. As protein: CASSQVLAGGTDTQYF.

The chain joins TRBV28 to TRBJ1-6; the match to TRBD1 covers 9 bases. CDR3 length: 18 residues. The germline CDR1 and CDR2 sequences are MDHEN and SYDVKM. The V segment lost 6 bases and the J segment 1 base; nucleotides outside the gene matches: 10. The CDR3 sequence: CASRMGQGGGSYNSPLHF. CDR3 sequence (DNA): TGTGCCAGCAGGATGGGACAGGGCGGTGGATCCTATAATTCACCCCTCCACTTT.

The J gene is TRBJ1-5, the V gene TRBV7-2; tentative D call: TRBD1 (6 bases). V lost 1 base to trimming and J lost 1 base, with 17 bases between them. The CDR3 runs to 18 residues. Germline assignment: CDR1 SGHTA and CDR2 FQGNSA. CDR3 sequence reads: CASSLGKIQGNSNQPQHF. CDR3 bases: TGTGCCAGCAGCTTAGGAAAGATTCAGGGGAACAGCAATCAGCCCCAGCATTTT.